This TCR beta chain was identified during a study of cytomegalovirus exposure and HLA in healthy donors. PCR involved 60 Vbeta and 13 Jbeta primers. Some clones are missing from TCRdb's copy, which holds only in-frame ones; the method was immunoSEQ multiplex PCR. The sample shows over 100,000 clones, about three fifths of them seen only once. Study-wide results and caveats: Productive rates of about 87% or about 30% were seen for most TCR beta V segments in an earlier analysis. Diagnosis of cytomegalovirus status made by the classifier reportedly showed high specificity and sensitivity. Later analysis identified several of the most significant clusters that appeared linked to common viral pathogens.

Note on this clone: Antigen: not known.

The ends were cut back, 4 bases at V and 3 bases at J, with 12 bases in the middle. CDR3 length: 15 amino acids. Sequencing was done on a sample of PBMCs. The chain joins TRBV23-1 to TRBJ2-2; D perhaps matches TRBD2 (6 bases). TRBV23-1 qualifies as an ORF whose function is uncertain. This TCR was sampled from a woman aged 40 to 49 in good health and CMV-seropositive. In DNA, the CDR3 is TGCGCCAGCAGTCGTGGGGGGTATGACACCGGGGAGCTGTTTTTT. Its translation: CASSRGGYDTGELFF.